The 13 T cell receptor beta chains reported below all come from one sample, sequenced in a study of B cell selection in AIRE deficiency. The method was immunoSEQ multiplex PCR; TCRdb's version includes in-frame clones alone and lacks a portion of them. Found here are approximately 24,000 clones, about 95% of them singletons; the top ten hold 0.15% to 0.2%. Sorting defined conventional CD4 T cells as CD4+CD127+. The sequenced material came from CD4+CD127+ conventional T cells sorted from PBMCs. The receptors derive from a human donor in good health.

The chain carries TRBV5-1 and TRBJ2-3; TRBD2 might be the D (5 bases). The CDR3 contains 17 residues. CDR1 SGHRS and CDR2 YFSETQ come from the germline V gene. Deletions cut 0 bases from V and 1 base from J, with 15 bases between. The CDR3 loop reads CASSLGPRAGGTDTQYF. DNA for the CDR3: TGCGCCAGCAGCTTGGGGCCTAGGGCGGGCGGCACAGATACGCAGTATTTT.

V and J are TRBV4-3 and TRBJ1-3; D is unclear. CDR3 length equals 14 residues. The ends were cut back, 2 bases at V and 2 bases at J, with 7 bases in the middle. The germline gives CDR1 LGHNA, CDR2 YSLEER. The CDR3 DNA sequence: TGCGCCAGCAGCCAAACAGTGACTGGAAACACCATATATTTT. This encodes CASSQTVTGNTIYF.

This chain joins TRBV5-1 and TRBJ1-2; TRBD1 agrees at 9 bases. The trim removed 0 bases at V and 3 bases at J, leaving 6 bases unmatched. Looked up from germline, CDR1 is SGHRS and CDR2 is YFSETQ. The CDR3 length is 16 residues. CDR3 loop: CASSLASGQGHYGYTF. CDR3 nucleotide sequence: TGCGCCAGCAGCTTGGCCTCGGGACAGGGCCACTATGGCTACACCTTC.

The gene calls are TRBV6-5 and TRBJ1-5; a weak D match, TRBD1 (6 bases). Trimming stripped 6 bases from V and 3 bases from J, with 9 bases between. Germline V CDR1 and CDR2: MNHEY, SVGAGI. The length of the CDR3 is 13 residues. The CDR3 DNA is TGTGCCAGCAGGCAGGGGATCAATCAGCCCCAGCATTTT. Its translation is CASRQGINQPQHF.

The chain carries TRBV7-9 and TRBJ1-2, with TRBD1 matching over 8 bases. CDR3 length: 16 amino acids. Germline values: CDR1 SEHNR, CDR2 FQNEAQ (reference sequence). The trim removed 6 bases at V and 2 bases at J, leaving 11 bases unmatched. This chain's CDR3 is CASSFRGTGKNYGYTF. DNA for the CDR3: TGTGCCAGCAGTTTTCGAGGGACAGGAAAAAACTATGGCTACACCTTC.

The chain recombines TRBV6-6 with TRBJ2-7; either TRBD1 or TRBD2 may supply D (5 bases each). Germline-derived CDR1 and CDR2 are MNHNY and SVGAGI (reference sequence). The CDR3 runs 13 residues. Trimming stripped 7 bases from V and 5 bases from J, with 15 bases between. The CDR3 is CASTPGRPDEQYF. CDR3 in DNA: TGTGCCAGCACCCCGGGGCGCCCCGACGAGCAGTACTTC.

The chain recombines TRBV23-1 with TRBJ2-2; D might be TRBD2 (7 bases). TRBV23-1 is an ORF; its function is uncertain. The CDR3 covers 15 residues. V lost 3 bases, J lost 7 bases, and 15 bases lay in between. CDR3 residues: CASSHVGGRHGELFF. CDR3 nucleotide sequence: TGCGCCAGCAGTCATGTCGGGGGGCGGCACGGGGAGCTGTTTTTT.

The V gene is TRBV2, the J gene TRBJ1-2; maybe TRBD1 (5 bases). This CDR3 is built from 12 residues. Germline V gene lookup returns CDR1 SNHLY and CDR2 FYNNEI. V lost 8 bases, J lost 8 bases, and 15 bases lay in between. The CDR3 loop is CASRGEGAGYTF. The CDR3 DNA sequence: TGTGCCAGCCGGGGGGAGGGCGCGGGCTACACCTTC.

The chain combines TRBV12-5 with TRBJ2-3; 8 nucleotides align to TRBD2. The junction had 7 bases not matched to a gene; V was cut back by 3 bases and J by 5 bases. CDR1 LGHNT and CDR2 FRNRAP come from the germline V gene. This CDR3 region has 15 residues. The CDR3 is CASGFPGLAVDTQYF. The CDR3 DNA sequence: TGTGCTAGTGGTTTTCCTGGACTAGCAGTAGATACGCAGTATTTT.

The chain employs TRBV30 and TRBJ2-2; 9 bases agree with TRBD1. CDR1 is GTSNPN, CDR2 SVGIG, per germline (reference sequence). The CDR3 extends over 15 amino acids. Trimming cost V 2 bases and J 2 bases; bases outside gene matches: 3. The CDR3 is CAWSRDRANTGELFF. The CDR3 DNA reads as TGTGCCTGGAGTAGGGACAGGGCAAACACCGGGGAGCTGTTTTTT.

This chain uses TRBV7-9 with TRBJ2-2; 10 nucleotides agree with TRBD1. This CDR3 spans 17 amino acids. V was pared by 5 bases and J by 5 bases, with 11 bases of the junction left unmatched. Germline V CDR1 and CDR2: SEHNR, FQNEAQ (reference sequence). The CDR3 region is CASSGVPGTGDTGELFF. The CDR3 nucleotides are TGTGCCAGCAGCGGGGTCCCCGGGACAGGGGATACCGGGGAGCTGTTTTTT.

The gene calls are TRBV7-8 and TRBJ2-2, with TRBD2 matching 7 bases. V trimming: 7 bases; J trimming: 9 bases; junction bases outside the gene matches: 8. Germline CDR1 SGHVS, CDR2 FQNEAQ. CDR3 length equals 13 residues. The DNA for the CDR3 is TGTGCCAGCAAGGCAGGGAGGGCTAGGGAGCTGTTTTTT. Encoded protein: CASKAGRARELFF.

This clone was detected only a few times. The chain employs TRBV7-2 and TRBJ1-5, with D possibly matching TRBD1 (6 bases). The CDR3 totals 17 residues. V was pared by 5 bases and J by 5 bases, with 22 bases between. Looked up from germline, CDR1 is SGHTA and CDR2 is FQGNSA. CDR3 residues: CASSLRPLGTLYQPQHF. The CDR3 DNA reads TGTGCCAGCAGCCTCCGTCCCCTCGGGACACTCTATCAGCCCCAGCATTTT.